This TCR beta chain was recovered during a study of Ad26.COV2.S vaccination and SARS-CoV-2 variants. The overall study: Recipients of Ad26.COV2.S got it intramuscularly, once or twice 56 days apart. The study's findings and limits: TCR breadth and depth analyses may have underestimated total T cell responses.

Germline V gene lookup returns CDR1 SGHNT and CDR2 YYREEE (reference sequence). J lost 0 bases, V lost 3 bases, and 14 bases had no gene match. This CDR3 is built from 19 residues. This clone occurred once. No antigen is known for it. Here immunoSEQ multiplex PCR was the method, and the copy in TCRdb shows in-frame clones only, minus some. The table records roughly 450,000 clones, around 90% of them present only once. Noted treatment: some 20 received Ad26.COV2.S at low or high dose, single or two shots; about five received placebo; per-sample allocation not given. After the first vaccine or placebo injection, samples were drawn on day 63. Aged 18-55 years, donor was enrolled in Boston in the early 2020s.

The source was peripheral blood, collected in a trial of Ad26.COV2.S vaccine versus placebo. This sequence originates from a person between 18 and 65 years old who received the Ad26.COV2.S COVID-19 vaccine or a placebo. The chain joins TRBV5-4 to TRBJ2-5, with 10 nucleotides matching TRBD2. The CDR3 sequence is CASSSGLADPRTYQETQYF. The CDR3 DNA is TGTGCCAGCAGCTCCGGACTAGCGGATCCCAGAACGTACCAAGAGACCCAGTACTTC.